This T cell receptor beta chain derives from a study of cytomegalovirus exposure and HLA in healthy donors. The ends were cut back, 5 bases at V and 3 bases at J, with 9 bases in the middle. Germline V lookup: CDR1 SGHAT, CDR2 FQNNGV. CDR3 length equals 13 residues. In regard to this clone: What it binds is not known.

Primers included in the PCR were 60 Vbeta and 13 Jbeta primers. The protocol was immunoSEQ multiplex PCR, while the TCRdb copy is restricted to in-frame clones and leaves out a portion. Among approximately 160,000 clones, approximately 80% were seen once, and the ten largest hold around 3%. Study-level points and caveats: The classifier reportedly diagnosed cytomegalovirus status with high specificity and sensitivity.

The sequence derives from a woman between 35 and 50 years old in good health and CMV-seropositive. The chain has TRBV11-2 and TRBJ2-3, with a possible D match to TRBD2 (6 bases). Sequences were obtained from PBMCs. For the CDR3, the DNA is TGTGCCAGCAGCGGGAGGATAACAGATACGCAGTATTTT. Translated: CASSGRITDTQYF.